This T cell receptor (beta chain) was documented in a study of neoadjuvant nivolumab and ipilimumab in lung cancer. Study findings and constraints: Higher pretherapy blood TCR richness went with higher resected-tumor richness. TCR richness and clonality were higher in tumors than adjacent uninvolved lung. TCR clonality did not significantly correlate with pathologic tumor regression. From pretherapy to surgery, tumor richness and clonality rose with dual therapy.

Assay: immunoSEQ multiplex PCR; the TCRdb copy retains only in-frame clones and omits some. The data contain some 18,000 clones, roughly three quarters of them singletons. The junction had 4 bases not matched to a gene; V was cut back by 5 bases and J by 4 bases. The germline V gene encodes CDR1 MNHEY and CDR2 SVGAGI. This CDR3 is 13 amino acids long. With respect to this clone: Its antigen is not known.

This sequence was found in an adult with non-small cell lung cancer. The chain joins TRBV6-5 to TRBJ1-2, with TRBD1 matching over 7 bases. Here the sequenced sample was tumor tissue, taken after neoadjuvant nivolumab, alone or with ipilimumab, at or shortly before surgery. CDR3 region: CASSPGQTYGYTF. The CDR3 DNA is TGTGCCAGCAGTCCGGGACAGACCTATGGCTACACCTTC.